The clone carrying this TCR beta chain was found a few times. Its specificity is not known. Mismatch with germline at one junction end may stem from a read error. The data derive from a study of CD4 T cells in relation to SARS-CoV-2 and coronaviruses. Study-wide points: Culture-expanded clones reflect memory recall rather than primary priming during culture.

The CDR3 is made up of 12 amino acids. Germline CDR1 and CDR2: SSHAT and FNYEAQ (reference sequence). Profiled with immunoSEQ multiplex PCR; TCRdb holds only in-frame clones, not every one. The sample records some 43,000 clones, more than 65% being singletons. For around ten days, some 9.7 x 10^4 sorted CD4+ cells grew with T cell-depleted PBMCs and CEF. The genes are TRBV7-7 and TRBJ2-7, with TRBD2 identical over 9 bases. The TCR comes from an adult with COVID-19. The sample comprised naive CD4+ T cells from PBMCs, cultured in vitro. Subset meaning: naive CD4+ T cells isolated by negative enrichment. The CDR3 sequence is CASSSTSGQQYF. The CDR3 DNA sequence: TGTGCTAGCAGCTCGACTAGCGGTCAGCAGTACTTC. Supplemented by reference TRBV7-7 and TRBJ2-7, the full variable domain reads GAGVSQSPRYKVTKRGQDVTLRCDPISSHATLYWYQQALGQGPEFLTYFNYEAQPDKSGLPSDRFSAERPEGSISTLTIQRTEQRDSAMYRCASSSTSGQQYFGPGTRLTVT.